The 28 T cell receptor beta chains presented below share a single source sample, sequenced in a study of glioma-infiltrating T cells. TCR alpha and beta CDR3 regions were amplified from RNA using iRepertoire nested multiplex PCR. TCRdb redid the calling of the multiplex PCR reads with MiXCR, one entry per CDR3 protein. The sample shows more than 300,000 distinct CDR3 sequences, about two fifths of them seen only once. Sample: glioma tissue, nonneoplastic brain tissue, or PBMCs (not recorded which). These TCRs come from a human donor with low-grade glioma or glioblastoma, undergoing nonglioma brain surgery, or in good health (not recorded which).

The table lists this clonotype with a few counts. V is TRBV5-1 and J is TRBJ1-1; D is uncertain. With 0 bases removed from V and 1 base from J, the gap between germline ends came to 7 bases. Germline assignment: CDR1 SGHRS and CDR2 YFSETQ. This CDR3 region has 14 residues. The CDR3 bases are TGCGCCAGCAGCTTGGCTTTTTCGAACACTGAAGCTTTCTTT. Translated, it gives CASSLAFSNTEAFF. The full variable domain, rest sourced from reference TRBV5-1 and TRBJ1-1, is KAGVTQTPRYLIKTRGQQVTLSCSPISGHRSVSWYQQTPGQGLQFLFEYFSETQRNKGNFPGRFSGRQFSNSRSEMNVSTLELGDSALYLCASSLAFSNTEAFFGQGTRLTVV.

This clonotype was detected once. The V call is TRBV20-1, the J call TRBJ2-7; TRBD1 matches 7 bases. CDR3 length: 12 residues. Germline lookup yields CDR1 DFQATT and CDR2 SNEGSKA (reference sequence). CDR3 loop: CIASQGNIEQYF. In DNA, the CDR3 is TGCATTGCCTCACAGGGGAATATTGAGCAGTACTTC.

The chain employs TRBV4-3 and TRBJ2-3; the match to TRBD2 covers 9 bases. Germline CDR1 LGHNA, CDR2 YSLEER. This CDR3 is 16 amino acids long. Trimming removed 0 bases from V and 4 bases from J; junction bases left unmatched: 5. The CDR3 spells CASSQDGAGGPDTQYF. CDR3 sequence (DNA): TGCGCCAGCAGCCAAGATGGAGCGGGAGGCCCAGATACGCAGTATTTT.

This clonotype was observed a handful of times. V and J are TRBV5-1 and TRBJ2-3, with no clear D. Deletions cut 7 bases from V and 6 bases from J, with 12 bases between. Germline CDR1 is SGHRS and CDR2 is YFSETQ. The CDR3 has 12 residues. CDR3 DNA sequence: TGCGCCAGCGGCGGTCAGGTGGATACGCAGTATTTT. Its translation is CASGGQVDTQYF.

A note on this clonotype: A junction end diverges from the germline sequence, so it may reflect a read error. CDR3 sequence (DNA): TGTGCCAGCAGCTACAGGACTGGCCTCTACGGGCAGTACTTC. It is translated as CASSYRTGLYGQYF. V and J are TRBV27 and TRBJ2-7, with D perhaps TRBD1 or TRBD2 (5 bases each). The length of the CDR3 is 14 residues. The germline CDR1 and CDR2 sequences are MNHEY and SMNVEV (reference sequence).

With respect to this clonotype: This sequence may be a read error, since a much larger clone differs from it by one base. V is TRBV6-6 and J is TRBJ2-3; TRBD1 might be the D (5 bases). The CDR3 totals 19 residues. Germline CDR1 reads MNHNY; CDR2 reads SVGAGI (reference sequence). DNA for the CDR3: TGTGCCAGCAGTCGCTTACTAACCAGCCCCCCCTGGGGCACAGATAAGCAGTATTTT. Amino acid sequence: CASSRLLTSPPWGTDKQYF.

This clonotype has a count of ten or more. This chain links TRBV27 with TRBJ2-3, with 14 bases identical to TRBD2. The ends lost 5 bases at V and 2 bases at J; junction bases unmatched: 3. Germline CDR1 MNHEY, CDR2 SMNVEV (reference sequence). This CDR3 region has 16 residues. CDR3 in DNA: TGTGCCAGCAGTGGACTAGCGGGAGGATTCACAGATACGCAGTATTTT. It translates to CASSGLAGGFTDTQYF.

V is TRBV19 and J is TRBJ1-5; perhaps TRBD1 as D (5 bases). V dropped 6 bases and J dropped 5 bases, with 14 bases sitting between them. The CDR3 extends over 14 amino acids. In germline, CDR1 is LNHDA, CDR2 SQIVND (reference sequence). CDR3 nucleotide sequence: TGTGCCAGTAGCCAGGCGCAGGGCGATCAGCCCCAGCATTTT. Protein product: CASSQAQGDQPQHF.

This chain links TRBV6-1 with TRBJ2-7; 10 bases line up with TRBD1. J gave up 7 bases and V 6 bases, and 6 bases lay outside the gene matches. The CDR3 is 13 amino acids. Germline CDR1 is MNHNS and CDR2 is SASEGT. The CDR3 sequence: CASSKDRGREQYF. The CDR3 bases are TGTGCCAGCAGCAAAGACAGGGGGCGGGAGCAGTACTTC.

This clonotype has more than one count but fewer than ten. This sequence joins TRBV2 and TRBJ1-1, with D unresolved. The V gene lost 7 bases and the J gene lost 0 bases, with 9 bases spanning the gap. Germline CDR1 reads SNHLY; CDR2 reads FYNNEI. This CDR3 has 13 amino acids. The CDR3 reads CASTGDLNTEAFF. The CDR3 nucleotides are TGTGCCAGCACCGGCGATCTGAACACTGAAGCTTTCTTT.

This clonotype was counted only a few times. This chain uses TRBV5-4 with TRBJ1-1; D possibly corresponds to TRBD1 (5 bases). Germline CDR1 SGHNT, CDR2 YYREEE (reference sequence). The CDR3 is 14 amino acids. Trimming stripped 2 bases from V and 5 bases from J, with 13 bases between. The CDR3 reads CASSLDGGGTEAFF. In DNA form, the CDR3 reads TGTGCCAGCAGCTTAGACGGGGGGGGGACTGAAGCTTTCTTT.

This clonotype was counted at least ten times. The V call is TRBV6-1, the J call TRBJ2-3; D remains ambiguous. This CDR3 is 16 amino acids long. V lost 0 bases and J lost 2, with 12 bases in between. Germline V gene lookup returns CDR1 MNHNS and CDR2 SASEGT. DNA of the CDR3: TGTGCCAGCAGTGAAGCGCTTCACGGATCCACAGATACGCAGTATTTT. Residues: CASSEALHGSTDTQYF.

The V gene is TRBV25-1, the J gene TRBJ2-1; 9 bases line up with TRBD1. Germline V gene data show CDR1 as MGHDK and CDR2 as SYGVNS. With 7 bases clipped from V and 8 bases from J, the junction kept 6 bases outside the gene matches. CDR3 length equals 13 residues. The CDR3, as DNA: TGTGCCAGCAAGAGGACAGGGGTCGATGAGCAGTTCTTC. Its translation is CASKRTGVDEQFF.

This clonotype was counted only a few times. CDR3 sequence (DNA): TGCAGTGAAGGGCTAAATGAGCAGTTCTTC. This gives the protein CSEGLNEQFF. The chain recombines TRBV20-1 with TRBJ2-1; D uncertain. The CDR3 length is 10 residues. V dropped 7 bases and J dropped 7 bases, with 8 bases sitting between them. Per the germline V gene, CDR1 is DFQATT and CDR2 is SNEGSKA (reference sequence).

As to this clonotype: With a much larger clone just one base away, this may be a read error. This chain links TRBV6-2 or TRBV6-3 with TRBJ2-2; a possible D gene is TRBD1 (5 bases). The CDR3 has 13 residues. Germline V CDR1 and CDR2: MNHEY, SVGEGT. With 7 bases removed from V and 5 bases from J, the gap between germline ends came to 11 bases. CDR3: CASTRYRTGELFF. The CDR3 DNA sequence: TGTGCCAGCACCCGATACAGGACCGGGGAGCTGTTTTTT.

The chain recombines TRBV6-6 with TRBJ1-5, with 9 positions matching TRBD1. The CDR3 length is 15 residues. V shed 3 bases, J shed 8 bases, and the junction held 8 bases outside the gene matches. Per the germline V gene, CDR1 is MNHNY and CDR2 is SVGAGI (reference sequence). The DNA of the CDR3 is TGTGCCAGCAGTTATGACAACAGGGGGCATGAGCCCCAGCATTTT. Its translation is CASSYDNRGHEPQHF.

The V call is TRBV7-3, the J call TRBJ2-1; D ambiguous. CDR3 size: 15 residues. Germline V lookup: CDR1 SGHTA, CDR2 FQGTGA. Between the trimmed V and J ends, which lost 1 base and 3 bases, there was a span of 10 bases. The CDR3 sequence is CASSLIFAHYNEQFF. CDR3 DNA: TGTGCCAGCAGCTTAATCTTCGCACACTACAATGAGCAGTTCTTC.

A few counts support this clonotype. The CDR3, as DNA: TGTGCCACCAGTGACCGGACAGCCTCCTACGAGCAGTACTTC. Translated, it gives CATSDRTASYEQYF. The chain couples TRBV24-1 to TRBJ2-7; perhaps TRBD1 as D (6 bases). CDR1 and CDR2 from the germline V gene are KGHDR and SFDVKD. V gave up 4 bases and J gave up 0 bases, with 9 bases separating them. This CDR3 is 14 amino acids long.

For the CDR3, the DNA is TGCAGTGCTGGAGGAGCGTCAGCCTACGAGCAGTACTTC. Residues: CSAGGASAYEQYF. The rearrangement links TRBV20-1 to TRBJ2-7, with D possibly being TRBD2 (5 bases). The CDR3 is made up of 13 amino acids. Germline CDR1 DFQATT, CDR2 SNEGSKA (reference sequence). The ends were cut back, 5 bases at V and 2 bases at J, with 13 bases in the middle.

This clonotype has a handful of counts. This chain links TRBV7-2 with TRBJ2-1, with D unresolved. The V gene's germline CDR1 is SGHTA and CDR2 FQGNSA. V lost 6 bases to trimming and J lost 4 bases, with 19 bases between them. CDR3 size: 16 residues. The CDR3 region is CASRDWAPLLYNEQFF. As DNA, the CDR3 is TGTGCCAGCAGAGATTGGGCCCCTCTTCTTTACAATGAGCAGTTCTTC.

This clonotype showed up just a few times. This chain links TRBV28 with TRBJ2-2; the D gene is possibly TRBD1 (5 bases). The germline V gene encodes CDR1 MDHEN and CDR2 SYDVKM. V shed 4 bases and J shed 2 bases, with 14 bases lying between them. This CDR3 is built from 16 residues. The CDR3 DNA is TGTGCCAGCAGTTCCCCTGGGGCTGTAAACACCGGGGAGCTGTTTTTT. It codes for CASSSPGAVNTGELFF.

The rearrangement links TRBV28 to TRBJ1-2; no clear D gene. Germline assignment: CDR1 MDHEN and CDR2 SYDVKM. The V gene lost 2 bases and the J gene lost 1 base, with 5 bases spanning the gap. The CDR3 loop spans 13 amino acids. CDR3 residues: CASSLQNNYGYTF. CDR3 coding DNA: TGTGCCAGCAGTTTACAGAATAACTATGGCTACACCTTC.

This clonotype was seen more than once but under ten times. The chain couples TRBV15 to TRBJ2-1; D may be TRBD2 (6 bases). Germline V gene sequence: CDR1 LNHNV, CDR2 YYDKDF (reference sequence). This CDR3 is 15 amino acids long. The V gene lost 5 bases and the J gene lost 1 base, with 12 bases spanning the gap. CDR3 in DNA: TGTGCCACCAGCCTCTCGGGAGTTTCCTACAATGAGCAGTTCTTC. The encoded protein is CATSLSGVSYNEQFF.

This clonotype was detected only once. At one boundary the junction diverges from the germline segment, which might be a read error. This chain joins TRBV7-9 and TRBJ2-5; D possibly corresponds to TRBD2 (6 bases). Germline CDR1 reads SEHNR; CDR2 reads FQNEAQ (reference sequence). CDR3 size: 15 residues. The CDR3 DNA reads as TGTGCCAGCCGCTTAGCGCGGAGGGGCCAAGAGACCCAGTACTTC. It specifies CASRLARRGQETQYF. The complete variable domain, with remaining parts taken from reference TRBV7-9 and TRBJ2-5, reads DTGVSQNPRHKITKRGQNVTFRCDPISEHNRLYWYRQTLGQGPEFLTYFQNEAQLEKSRLLSDRFSAERPKGSFSTLEIQRTEQGDSAMYLCASRLARRGQETQYFGPGTRLLVL.

A few counts support this clonotype. The V and J genes are TRBV7-2 and TRBJ2-7; no clear D gene. Trimming cost V 5 bases and J 3 bases, with 11 bases left between them. The CDR3 is 13 amino acids. Per germline, CDR1 SGHTA and CDR2 FQGNSA. The CDR3 nucleotides read TGTGCCAGCAGCCCTGGGGAAGACTACGAGCAGTACTTC. This translates into CASSPGEDYEQYF.

The rearrangement joins TRBV20-1 to TRBJ2-1; TRBD2 aligns across 9 bases. The CDR3 is 14 residues long. V shed 5 bases, J shed 6 bases, and the junction held 8 bases outside the gene matches. CDR1 and CDR2 from the germline V gene are DFQATT and SNEGSKA (reference sequence). As DNA, the CDR3 is TGCAGTGCTTTAGAGGGCGGGAGGGCCAATGAGCAGTTCTTC. Protein: CSALEGGRANEQFF.

This clonotype appeared a few times. The V call is TRBV20-1, the J call TRBJ2-3, with 12 bases identical to TRBD2. Germline V gene lookup returns CDR1 DFQATT and CDR2 SNEGSKA (reference sequence). V was clipped by 4 bases and J by 6 bases; unmatched bases: 11. CDR3 size: 16 residues. CDR3 protein: CSAIFTTSGRRDTQYF. CDR3 in DNA: TGCAGTGCTATATTTACGACTAGCGGGAGAAGGGATACGCAGTATTTT.

This clonotype was found many times. In nucleotides, the CDR3 is TGTGCCAGCAGTTATTCCCGGGGAAACAAAGCTTTCTTT. Protein: CASSYSRGNKAFF. The chain uses TRBV6-2 or TRBV6-3 and TRBJ1-1, with no clear D. Germline CDR1 is MNHEY and CDR2 is SVGEGT. Trimming removed 3 bases from V and 9 bases from J, with 14 bases in between. The CDR3 sequence is 13 residues long.